One and the same sample provided the 30 T cell receptor beta chains below, sequenced in a study of early T cells in non-severe SARS-CoV-2 infection. In TCRdb, the 5' RACE reads were re-called with MiXCR into one record per CDR3 protein. The sample lists around 70,000 distinct CDR3 sequences, roughly 9.1% occurring once. The sample comprised whole blood. The receptors come from an adult who was a healthcare worker with PCR-confirmed SARS-CoV-2 infection or an uninfected control (not recorded which).

This clonotype was seen only a few times. The chain uses TRBV5-1 and TRBJ2-7, with TRBD2 identical over 7 bases. Per the germline V gene, CDR1 is SGHRS and CDR2 is YFSETQ. V was pared by 5 bases and J by 3 bases, with 11 bases of the junction left unmatched. The CDR3 is 15 amino acids. The CDR3 sequence: CASSYTSATDYEQYF. CDR3 nucleotides: TGCGCCAGCAGTTATACTAGCGCGACAGACTACGAGCAGTACTTC.

There are many counts of this clonotype. The rearrangement links TRBV12-3 or TRBV12-4 to TRBJ1-1; the match to TRBD1 covers 9 bases. V dropped 6 bases and J dropped 7; count of bases not matched to a gene: 9. The CDR3 loop spans 14 amino acids. The CDR3 here is CASSPGQGLLEAFF. The CDR3 DNA is TGTGCCAGCAGCCCGGGACAGGGACTTCTTGAAGCTTTCTTT.

This clonotype was picked up a small number of times. J is TRBJ2-7 and V is TRBV2, with TRBD1 matching 9 bases. Germline values: CDR1 SNHLY, CDR2 FYNNEI. With 7 bases clipped from V and 2 bases from J, the junction kept 9 bases outside the gene matches. The CDR3 has 15 residues. The CDR3 DNA is TGTGCCAGCAATAGTCCCGGGACAGGGCCCTACGAGCAGTACTTC. Amino acids: CASNSPGTGPYEQYF.

This clonotype was recorded a few times. This sequence joins TRBV29-1 and TRBJ1-2; TRBD1 agrees at 7 bases. CDR1 SQVTM and CDR2 ANQGSEA come from the germline V gene. After removal of 5 bases from V and 4 bases from J, the junction contained 4 bases not matched to a gene. This CDR3 is 12 amino acids long. In DNA form, the CDR3 reads TGCAGCGTTTCCCGGGACAGCTATGGCTACACCTTC. This codes for CSVSRDSYGYTF.

This clonotype appeared a few times. The DNA of the CDR3 is TGTGCCATCAGTGAAGGCGGGAGGGCCGAAGATACGCAGTATTTT. Translating it yields CAISEGGRAEDTQYF. The chain is built from TRBV10-3 and TRBJ2-3, with 9 bases fitting TRBD2. This CDR3 is 15 amino acids long. V gave up 3 bases and J gave up 5 bases; unmatched junction bases: 6. The germline gives CDR1 ENHRY, CDR2 SYGVKD.

This clonotype was seen only a few times. The V and J genes are TRBV20-1 and TRBJ1-4, with D hard to call. V was trimmed by 6 bases and J by 10 bases, leaving 12 bases between them. Looked up from germline, CDR1 is DFQATT and CDR2 is SNEGSKA (reference sequence). The CDR3 is made up of 11 amino acids. Written as DNA, the CDR3 is TGCAGTGCCAGTCGCATCGGAAAACTGTTTTTT. As protein: CSASRIGKLFF.

The chain employs TRBV18 and TRBJ2-3; 14 bases line up with TRBD2. Germline V CDR1 and CDR2: KGHSH, LQKENI. This CDR3 contains 17 residues. The junction had 6 bases not matched to a gene; V was cut back by 4 bases and J by 3 bases. CDR3 bases: TGTGCCAGCTCACAGCCGGGACTAGCGGGAGCAACAGATACGCAGTATTTT. It specifies CASSQPGLAGATDTQYF.

This clonotype was counted at least ten times. The rearrangement uses TRBV5-1 and TRBJ2-3, with 12 nucleotides matching TRBD2. The germline V gene encodes CDR1 SGHRS and CDR2 YFSETQ. V was clipped by 1 base and J by 5 bases; unmatched bases: 8. The CDR3 contains 17 residues. The CDR3 coding sequence is TGCGCCAGCAGCTTGAATCTAGCGGGAGGGCCAAAAGATACGCAGTATTTT. Its translation: CASSLNLAGGPKDTQYF.

This clonotype was detected only a few times. The chain combines TRBV14 with TRBJ2-7; possible D gene TRBD1, 5 bases. The CDR3 is 14 amino acids. The V gene's germline CDR1 is SGHDN and CDR2 FVKESK. V was pared by 6 bases and J by 7 bases, with 19 bases between. The CDR3 loop is CASSQGTLLGEQYF. The CDR3 bases are TGTGCCAGCAGTCAGGGCACCCTGCTGGGAGAGCAGTACTTC.

This clonotype was counted at least ten times. The V call is TRBV13, the J call TRBJ2-7, with 7 positions matching TRBD2. The CDR3 spans 15 residues. The ends lost 8 bases at V and 0 bases at J; junction bases unmatched: 10. Germline V CDR1 and CDR2: PRHDT, FYEKMQ (reference sequence). Here the CDR3 reads CASRTSQRGSYEQYF. As DNA, the CDR3 is TGTGCCAGCCGAACCTCCCAGCGGGGCTCCTACGAGCAGTACTTC.

The chain is built from TRBV4-1 and TRBJ2-5; D uncertain. The CDR3 consists of 14 residues. V lost 0 bases and J lost 5, with 10 bases in between. Per germline, CDR1 MGHRA and CDR2 YSYEKL. The CDR3 coding sequence is TGCGCCAGCAGCCAAGATTGGGGTGCCGAGACCCAGTACTTC. It yields the protein CASSQDWGAETQYF.

V gene TRBV29-1 combines with J gene TRBJ1-2; no clear D. The CDR3 loop spans 12 amino acids. CDR1 and CDR2 from the germline V gene are SQVTM and ANQGSEA. Trimming took off 1 base at V and 5 bases at J, with 8 bases between the two ends. The CDR3 region is CSVEGAGYGYTF. As DNA, the CDR3 is TGCAGCGTTGAAGGGGCCGGATATGGCTACACCTTC.

The sample holds a few counts of this clonotype. The V and J genes are TRBV7-3 and TRBJ2-1; a possible D gene is TRBD2 (6 bases). Germline CDR1 SGHTA, CDR2 FQGTGA. There are 12 residues in the CDR3. The V gene lost 5 bases and the J gene lost 5 bases, with 7 bases spanning the gap. The CDR3 spells CASSAGHNEQFF. The CDR3 nucleotides read TGTGCCAGCAGCGCGGGACACAATGAGCAGTTCTTC.

By sample fraction, this clonotype is medium-sized. V is TRBV4-2 and J is TRBJ1-2, with 7 bases aligning to TRBD1. Germline V gene data show CDR1 as LGHNA and CDR2 as YNFKEQ. V shed 0 bases and J 4 bases; nucleotides not matched to a gene: 5. The CDR3 sequence is 15 residues long. Here the CDR3 reads CASSQERSGGYGYTF. The CDR3 DNA reads as TGTGCCAGCAGCCAAGAGAGGTCAGGGGGCTATGGCTACACCTTC.

This clonotype was counted a few times. V is TRBV28 and J is TRBJ2-3, with 8 bases fitting TRBD2. The CDR3 runs to 14 residues. J gave up 2 bases and V 6 bases, and 4 bases lay outside the gene matches. Germline assignment: CDR1 MDHEN and CDR2 SYDVKM. CDR3 sequence reads: CASRLAASTDTQYF. The DNA of the CDR3 is TGTGCCAGCAGACTAGCGGCCTCCACAGATACGCAGTATTTT.

This clonotype was counted only a few times. The chain couples TRBV7-9 to TRBJ1-4; tentative D call: TRBD1 (5 bases). V was pared by 8 bases and J by 4 bases, with 14 bases between. Germline V gene sequence: CDR1 SEHNR, CDR2 FQNEAQ (reference sequence). This CDR3 comprises 14 residues. This chain's CDR3 is CASGPLTVNEKLFF. CDR3 in DNA: TGTGCCAGCGGCCCTTTGACAGTTAATGAAAAACTGTTTTTT.

At least ten counts were recorded for this clonotype. The J gene is TRBJ2-3, the V gene TRBV6-5, with D maybe TRBD2 (5 bases). The CDR3 consists of 16 residues. Deletions cut 5 bases from V and 0 bases from J, with 15 bases between. Germline V gene data show CDR1 as MNHEY and CDR2 as SVGAGI. As DNA, the CDR3 is TGTGCCAGCAGTAGGCTCTGGACTCGGAGCACAGATACGCAGTATTTT. Translation gives CASSRLWTRSTDTQYF.

This clonotype has at least ten counts. CDR3 loop: CASSQTSGRPGGETQYF. The CDR3 DNA reads as TGTGCCAGCAGCCAAACTAGCGGGAGACCGGGGGGAGAGACCCAGTACTTC. This chain links TRBV13 with TRBJ2-5; 11 positions agree with TRBD2. Trimming took 5 bases from V and 4 from J; bases not matched to a gene: 12. The CDR3 totals 17 residues. CDR1 and CDR2 from the germline V gene are PRHDT and FYEKMQ (reference sequence).

The table lists this clonotype with a few counts. CDR3 DNA: TGCGCCAGCAGCCAAGAGGGATCCGATCAGCCCCAGCATTTT. The encoded protein is CASSQEGSDQPQHF. The chain combines TRBV4-1 with TRBJ1-5, with no clear D. Germline V gene lookup returns CDR1 MGHRA and CDR2 YSYEKL. V lost 0 bases and J lost 5, with 8 bases in between. The CDR3 sequence is 14 residues long.

This chain joins TRBV5-1 and TRBJ2-3, with D perhaps TRBD1 or TRBD2 (5 bases each). V was pared by 4 bases and J by 2 bases, with 14 bases between. This CDR3 is 15 amino acids long. The germline CDR1 and CDR2 sequences are SGHRS and YFSETQ. The CDR3 spells CASSMPGRTTDTQYF. Here the CDR3 DNA reads TGCGCCAGCAGCATGCCGGGGCGGACCACAGATACGCAGTATTTT.

This clonotype was counted only a few times. The CDR3 region is CASSLAGGGYTF. DNA of the CDR3: TGTGCCAGCAGTTTAGCGGGAGGAGGCTACACCTTC. The chain is built from TRBV12-3 or TRBV12-4 and TRBJ1-2; D is uncertain. Trimming pared 0 bases from V and 8 bases from J, leaving 7 bases between. The CDR3 has 12 amino acids.

Here the CDR3 DNA reads TGTGCCAGCAGCTTAAGTGAGGGACTAGCCGGATGGGAGGAGCAGTTCTTC. This codes for CASSLSEGLAGWEEQFF. The chain couples TRBV7-6 to TRBJ2-1, with 9 nucleotides matching TRBD2. Trimming at V came to 2 bases and at J to 10 bases, leaving 15 bases not matched to a gene. Germline V lookup: CDR1 SGHVS, CDR2 FNYEAQ. The CDR3 runs to 17 residues.

This clonotype was detected a few times. The rearrangement uses TRBV12-3 or TRBV12-4 and TRBJ2-1, with 13 bases matching TRBD2. After removal of 4 bases from V and 8 bases from J, the junction contained 11 bases not matched to a gene. The CDR3 loop spans 17 amino acids. CDR3 sequence: CASSSTGTSGTTDEQFF. The CDR3 bases are TGTGCCAGCAGTTCCACCGGGACTAGCGGGACTACGGATGAGCAGTTCTTC.

The chain has TRBV20-1 and TRBJ1-2; TRBD1 might be the D (5 bases). The CDR3 totals 11 residues. Germline V gene lookup returns CDR1 DFQATT and CDR2 SNEGSKA (reference sequence). V dropped 5 bases and J dropped 5 bases, with 9 bases sitting between them. CDR3 bases: TGCAGTGCTCTTCCAGGGTATGGCTACACCTTC. This codes for CSALPGYGYTF.

V and J are TRBV18 and TRBJ2-3; 8 bases align to TRBD2. CDR1 and CDR2 (germline): KGHSH, LQKENI. The CDR3 consists of 17 residues. The V segment lost 0 bases and the J segment 1 base; nucleotides outside the gene matches: 6. The CDR3 is CASSPPGLATRTDTQYF. DNA of the CDR3: TGTGCCAGCTCACCACCCGGACTAGCCACACGCACAGATACGCAGTATTTT.

In this sample, this clonotype turned up many times. The chain combines TRBV6-5 with TRBJ2-7; 8 bases align to TRBD2. The CDR3 extends over 17 amino acids. Trimming at V came to 5 bases and at J to 3 bases, leaving 15 bases not matched to a gene. Germline V gene data show CDR1 as MNHEY and CDR2 as SVGAGI. The CDR3 region has the DNA TGTGCCAGCAGTCGGGGGGGCGGCAGGGACATCGGCTACGAGCAGTACTTC. It yields the protein CASSRGGGRDIGYEQYF.

Ten or more counts support this clonotype. The chain employs TRBV7-3 and TRBJ2-2; 11 nucleotides line up with TRBD2. Germline CDR1 SGHTA, CDR2 FQGTGA. This CDR3 is 16 amino acids long. With 5 bases clipped from V and 5 bases from J, the junction kept 7 bases outside the gene matches. As DNA, the CDR3 is TGTGCCAGCAGCCCCCGACTAGCGGGGAGGACCGGGGAGCTGTTTTTT. The encoded protein is CASSPRLAGRTGELFF.

This clonotype was counted many times. The chain links TRBV7-6 to TRBJ2-7; D unresolved. V lost 1 base and J 2 bases, leaving 9 bases between the germline ends. This CDR3 comprises 14 residues. Germline loops: CDR1 SGHVS, CDR2 FNYEAQ. In DNA form, the CDR3 reads TGTGCCAGCAGCTTAGATGTGTCAACCTACGAGCAGTACTTC. Its protein is CASSLDVSTYEQYF.

This clonotype was seen repeatedly, ten times or more. The rearrangement joins TRBV6-6 to TRBJ2-2, with D perhaps being TRBD1 or TRBD2 (5 bases each). The germline CDR1 and CDR2 sequences are MNHNY and SVGAGI (reference sequence). The V and J ends lost 2 bases and 0 bases respectively, with 10 bases between them. This CDR3 region has 16 residues. This CDR3 is CASSYEGRTNTGELFF. The CDR3 nucleotides read TGTGCCAGCAGTTACGAGGGGAGAACGAACACCGGGGAGCTGTTTTTT.

At least ten counts were recorded for this clonotype. The J gene is TRBJ2-1, the V gene TRBV9; D unresolved. V lost 0 bases to trimming and J lost 8 bases, with 12 bases between them. This CDR3 has 14 residues. Per germline, CDR1 SGDLS and CDR2 YYNGEE. CDR3 in DNA: TGTGCCAGCAGCGTAGAGAGCCCGGGCGATGAGCAGTTCTTC. Translation: CASSVESPGDEQFF.